This record looks at one T cell receptor (beta chain) sequence and its context. Its antigen is undetermined. Germline and junction disagree at one end, which may indicate a read error. Germline values: CDR1 SGHDN, CDR2 FVKESK. The CDR3 runs 13 residues. The TCR beta library used iRepertoire HTBI primers with Arm-PCR amplification of CDR3. From the multiplex PCR reads, TCRdb called clonotypes with MiXCR, one entry per CDR3 protein. The sample contains approximately 350,000 distinct CDR3 sequences, roughly a sixth of which appear only once. Stated time point: newly diagnosed GD, antithyroid drugs for less than 3 months. RNA from PBMCs was the source of the TCR library. The data stem from a study of regulatory T cells in long-lasting Graves disease. Study-level findings and limits: Gene preferences differed: TRBV28, TRBJ1-2, TRBJ2-5 in persistent cases.

The sample was also linked to a second study, of T cells in Graves' hyperthyroidism and ophthalmopathy.

The specimen was peripheral blood mononuclear cells (PBMCs), collected at new diagnosis, from a patient treated with antithyroid drugs. The source is a man aged 35 to 55 with Graves disease. V gene TRBV14 combines with J gene TRBJ2-7; possibly TRBD2 for D (6 bases). The CDR3 spells CASSQDWGGVPFF. CDR3 in DNA: TGTGCCAGCAGCCAAGATTGGGGCGGGGTCCCCTTTTTC.